This section outlines one T cell receptor (beta chain) sequence together with its context. Its specificity is not known. This sample was taken from a study of CD8 T cells in ankylosing spondylitis. Whole-study findings and limits: A TCR beta motif of about 8 highly homologous variants appeared characteristic of ankylosing spondylitis blood. Reports of some motif variants in reactive arthritis synovial fluid and blood predate this one. Significant enrichment of disease-linked clones was reported in matched ankylosing spondylitis synovial fluid. Disease-linked clones were found to be CD8+ and relatively rare in peripheral blood.

Making use of molecular barcodes, quantitative 5'-RACE generated TCR beta libraries. TCRdb recomputed calls from the 5' RACE reads with MiXCR, one row per CDR3 protein. The sample carries around 480,000 distinct CDR3 sequences, roughly 17% recorded once. CDR1 and CDR2 (germline): DFQATT, SNEGSKA (reference sequence). The V end was cut by 5 bases, the J end by 5 bases, with 10 bases between. The CDR3 covers 11 residues. The source is a male donor with ankylosing spondylitis. Material for sequencing was blood, either unsorted or a sorted T cell fraction (not recorded which). V is TRBV20-1 and J is TRBJ2-7; D may be TRBD2 (5 bases). As DNA, the CDR3 is TGCAGTGCTCAGGAGGAGGACGAGCAGTACTTC. Translated, it gives CSAQEEDEQYF.